These 21 T cell receptor beta chains were all obtained from the same sample, sequenced in a study of shared clonotypes between healthy human individuals. Measured with immunoSEQ multiplex PCR; TCRdb has only the in-frame clones, and not every one. The repertoire consists of about half a million clones, with about 84% occurring once and the leading ten covering about 13%. Sequenced input: PBMCs. Receptors originate from a woman in her 40s in good health. Some clones in this sample may be carry-over from other donors' samples.

This rearrangement joins TRBV7-2 to TRBJ1-3, with 10 bases fitting TRBD1. The CDR3 spans 16 residues. V dropped 0 bases and J dropped 6; count of bases not matched to a gene: 5. The V gene's germline CDR1 is SGHTA and CDR2 FQGNSA. The CDR3 spells CASSLAGQGSVNTIYF. As DNA, the CDR3 is TGTGCCAGCAGCTTAGCGGGACAGGGGTCGGTAAACACCATATATTTT.

The chain couples TRBV18 to TRBJ2-5, with a possible D match to TRBD2 (6 bases). The V gene lost 5 bases and the J gene lost 4 bases, with 14 bases spanning the gap. The CDR3 is 14 amino acids. The germline V gene encodes CDR1 KGHSH and CDR2 LQKENI. CDR3 loop: CASSSQRGGETQYF. DNA for the CDR3: TGTGCCAGCTCAAGCCAGAGGGGAGGAGAGACCCAGTACTTC.

This clone was counted a single time. The identical CDR3 is also encoded by other nucleotide sequences in the sample. V and J are TRBV7-9 and TRBJ2-3; D might be TRBD2 (5 bases). V was shortened by 1 base and J by 0 bases, with 5 bases between the two germline ends. This CDR3 is 14 amino acids long. Per the germline V gene, CDR1 is SEHNR and CDR2 is FQNEAQ (reference sequence). The DNA of the CDR3 is TGTGCCAGCAGCTTAGGGAGGAGCACAGATACGCAGTATTTT. Protein product: CASSLGRSTDTQYF.

A word on this clone: A read error is likely here: a far larger clone is one base away. The V call is TRBV28, the J call TRBJ2-6; weak D call: TRBD2 (5 bases). CDR1 MDHEN and CDR2 SYDVKM come from the germline V gene. The CDR3 length is 16 residues. Written as DNA, the CDR3 is TGTGACAGCAGTTTATTACGGGATACTGGGGCCAACGTCCTGACTTTC. Translated, it gives CDSSLLRDTGANVLTF.

This CDR3 reads CASRFDVAGNTIYF. In nucleotides, the CDR3 is TGTGCCAGCAGATTTGACGTCGCTGGAAACACCATATATTTT. The J gene is TRBJ1-3, the V gene TRBV6-1; no firm D call. V shed 6 bases and J shed 2 bases, with 11 bases lying between them. Germline V gives CDR1 MNHNS, CDR2 SASEGT. The CDR3 consists of 14 residues.

The J gene is TRBJ2-5, the V gene TRBV14, with TRBD1 matching over 7 bases. From germline, CDR1 is SGHDN and CDR2 FVKESK. The CDR3 runs to 14 residues. The V segment lost 1 base and the J segment 5 bases; nucleotides outside the gene matches: 4. CDR3 protein: CASSQGQGGETQYF. CDR3 DNA sequence: TGTGCCAGCAGCCAAGGACAGGGTGGCGAGACCCAGTACTTC. The variable domain in full, with the rest retrieved from reference TRBV14 and TRBJ2-5, is EAGVTQFPSHSVIEKGQTVTLRCDPISGHDNLYWYRRVMGKEIKFLLHFVKESKQDESGMPNNRFLAERTGGTYSTLKVQPAELEDSGVYFCASSQGQGGETQYFGPGTRLLVL.

The CDR3 is CASSPTRGRYGYTF. CDR3 DNA sequence: TGTGCCAGCTCACCAACTAGGGGTCGATATGGCTACACCTTC. The V call is TRBV18, the J call TRBJ1-2; D is perhaps TRBD1 (5 bases). From germline, CDR1 is KGHSH and CDR2 LQKENI. There are 14 residues in the CDR3. The germline V and J ends were trimmed by 2 bases and 5 bases, with 12 bases remaining between them.

The chain is built from TRBV19 and TRBJ2-5; 9 nucleotides match TRBD1. With V trimmed by 4 bases and J by 5 bases, 8 bases remained unmatched. This CDR3 is built from 15 residues. From germline, CDR1 is LNHDA and CDR2 SQIVND (reference sequence). The CDR3 DNA sequence: TGTGCCAGTAGTAGGGGACAGGGCACGGGGGAGACCCAGTACTTC. This translates into CASSRGQGTGETQYF.

Points on this clone: A read error is the likely source, as a far larger clone sits one nucleotide away. Because it lacks the conserved phenylalanine or tryptophan at the end, this CDR3 is likely a read error. The CDR3 loop reads CASSLDRGGNQPQHL. The CDR3 nucleotides read TGTGCCAGCAGCTTAGATCGAGGGGGCAATCAGCCCCAGCATCTT. The chain carries TRBV11-2 and TRBJ1-5; possibly TRBD1 for D (5 bases). Germline V gene lookup returns CDR1 SGHAT and CDR2 FQNNGV. V was cut by 0 bases and J by 2 bases, with 8 bases left in between. The CDR3 runs to 15 residues.

V gene TRBV4-2 combines with J gene TRBJ2-3, with 8 bases that match TRBD2. V shed 2 bases and J 0 bases; nucleotides not matched to a gene: 10. Germline V gene lookup returns CDR1 LGHNA and CDR2 YNFKEQ. This CDR3 comprises 18 residues. This CDR3 reads CASSQLNSGKPSTDTQYF. For the CDR3, the DNA is TGTGCCAGCAGCCAACTGAATAGCGGGAAACCGAGCACAGATACGCAGTATTTT.

The chain combines TRBV30 with TRBJ2-1, with 10 bases identical to TRBD2. CDR1 and CDR2 (germline): GTSNPN, SVGIG (reference sequence). Trimming removed 2 bases from V and 10 bases from J; junction bases left unmatched: 11. The length of the CDR3 is 15 residues. The CDR3 coding sequence is TGTGCCTGGAGTAATCGGCTAGCGGGAGCGCAGGAGCAGTTCTTC. Amino acid sequence: CAWSNRLAGAQEQFF.

The chain is built from TRBV29-1 and TRBJ2-7; TRBD2 matches 8 bases. There are 13 residues in the CDR3. CDR1 is SQVTM and CDR2 is ANQGSEA in the germline V gene. J gave up 3 bases and V 4 bases, and 5 bases lay outside the gene matches. The CDR3 DNA is TGCAGCGTTGCGTCTAGCGGGTACTACGAGCAGTACTTC. Translating it yields CSVASSGYYEQYF.

The V gene is TRBV29-1, the J gene TRBJ2-1, with D perhaps TRBD2 (7 bases). The CDR3 length is 14 residues. Germline V gives CDR1 SQVTM, CDR2 ANQGSEA. Trimming shortened V by 4 bases and J by 3 bases, and 13 bases separated the two germline ends. The CDR3 loop is CSVGRGGLYNEQFF. The DNA of the CDR3 is TGCAGCGTTGGTCGCGGGGGCCTCTACAATGAGCAGTTCTTC.

In its sample, this clone was seen once. This sequence joins TRBV29-1 and TRBJ1-2, with TRBD1 matching 7 bases. The CDR3 covers 12 residues. Looked up from germline, CDR1 is SQVTM and CDR2 is ANQGSEA. Trimming at V came to 4 bases and at J to 4 bases, leaving 3 bases not matched to a gene. CDR3 DNA: TGCAGCGTTGGCGACAGGGTCTATGGCTACACCTTC. It encodes CSVGDRVYGYTF.

Worth noting for this clone: This is likely an artifact of a read error, given a far larger clone one base away. Other nucleotide sequences in the sample specify the same CDR3. J is TRBJ2-5 and V is TRBV4-3, with 10 bases identical to TRBD1. This CDR3 is 16 amino acids long. Germline-derived CDR1 and CDR2 are LGHNA and YSLEER. The V segment lost 3 bases and the J segment 6 bases; nucleotides outside the gene matches: 10. CDR3 loop: CASSQSGTGDRKTQYF. As DNA, the CDR3 is TGCGCCAGCAGCCAGTCCGGGACAGGGGATCGAAAGACCCAGTACTTC.

The V call is TRBV7-8, the J call TRBJ2-7; perhaps TRBD1 as D (5 bases). With 1 base removed from V and 2 bases from J, the gap between germline ends came to 9 bases. This CDR3 comprises 14 residues. Germline CDR1 SGHVS, CDR2 FQNEAQ. CDR3: CASSLGRVTYEQYF. CDR3 sequence (DNA): TGTGCCAGCAGCTTAGGCAGGGTAACCTACGAGCAGTACTTC. Full variable domain (outside the CDR3, taken from reference TRBV7-8 and TRBJ2-7): GAGVSQSPRYKVAKRGQDVALRCDPISGHVSLFWYQQALGQGPEFLTYFQNEAQLDKSGLPSDRFFAERPEGSVSTLKIQRTQQEDSAVYLCASSLGRVTYEQYFGPGTRLTVT.

CDR3: CASSARRGRGTDTQYF. CDR3 bases: TGTGCCAGCAGCGCACGTAGGGGGCGCGGCACAGATACGCAGTATTTT. The chain couples TRBV7-9 to TRBJ2-3, with 7 bases identical to TRBD1. The J segment lost 1 base and the V segment lost 5 bases, leaving 9 bases of the junction unmatched. This CDR3 is built from 16 residues. Germline assignment: CDR1 SEHNR and CDR2 FQNEAQ (reference sequence).

The V gene is TRBV5-1, the J gene TRBJ1-2; D is perhaps TRBD1 (6 bases). The CDR3 extends over 15 amino acids. Trimming left V 4 bases short and J 0 bases short, with 13 bases between. Looked up from germline, CDR1 is SGHRS and CDR2 is YFSETQ. CDR3 DNA sequence: TGCGCCAGCAGCCTGGACAGTCACGCTAACTATGGCTACACCTTC. It is translated as CASSLDSHANYGYTF.

This chain joins TRBV30 and TRBJ1-4; 7 bases align to TRBD1. This CDR3 is built from 14 residues. Germline-derived CDR1 and CDR2 are GTSNPN and SVGIG (reference sequence). With 4 bases clipped from V and 7 bases from J, the junction kept 9 bases outside the gene matches. The CDR3 DNA reads as TGTGCCTGGACCTCAACAGGGGTGGGTGAAAAACTGTTTTTT. Translating it yields CAWTSTGVGEKLFF. Drawing the rest from reference TRBV30 and TRBJ1-4, the complete variable domain is SQTIHQWPATLVQPVGSPLSLECTVEGTSNPNLYWYRQAAGRGLQLLFYSVGIGQISSEVPQNLSASRPQDRQFILSSKKLLLSDSGFYLCAWTSTGVGEKLFFGSGTQLSVL.

This chain links TRBV7-3 with TRBJ2-3; 10 nucleotides agree with TRBD2. The length of the CDR3 is 15 residues. In germline, CDR1 is SGHTA, CDR2 FQGTGA. The ends lost 5 bases at V and 5 bases at J; junction bases unmatched: 7. This CDR3 is CASSPGLAAKDTQYF. CDR3 sequence (DNA): TGTGCCAGCAGCCCCGGACTAGCGGCGAAAGATACGCAGTATTTT.

The chain employs TRBV4-3 and TRBJ1-5, with 9 bases fitting TRBD1. CDR1 LGHNA and CDR2 YSLEER come from the germline V gene. The CDR3 is made up of 22 amino acids. V was clipped by 1 base and J by 6 bases; unmatched bases: 25. CDR3 nucleotides: TGCGCCAGCAGCCAAGTTTATGGCCTTGGGACAGGGCCGTCTAGCTCGGGTCAGCCCCAGCATTTT. Amino acid sequence: CASSQVYGLGTGPSSSGQPQHF.